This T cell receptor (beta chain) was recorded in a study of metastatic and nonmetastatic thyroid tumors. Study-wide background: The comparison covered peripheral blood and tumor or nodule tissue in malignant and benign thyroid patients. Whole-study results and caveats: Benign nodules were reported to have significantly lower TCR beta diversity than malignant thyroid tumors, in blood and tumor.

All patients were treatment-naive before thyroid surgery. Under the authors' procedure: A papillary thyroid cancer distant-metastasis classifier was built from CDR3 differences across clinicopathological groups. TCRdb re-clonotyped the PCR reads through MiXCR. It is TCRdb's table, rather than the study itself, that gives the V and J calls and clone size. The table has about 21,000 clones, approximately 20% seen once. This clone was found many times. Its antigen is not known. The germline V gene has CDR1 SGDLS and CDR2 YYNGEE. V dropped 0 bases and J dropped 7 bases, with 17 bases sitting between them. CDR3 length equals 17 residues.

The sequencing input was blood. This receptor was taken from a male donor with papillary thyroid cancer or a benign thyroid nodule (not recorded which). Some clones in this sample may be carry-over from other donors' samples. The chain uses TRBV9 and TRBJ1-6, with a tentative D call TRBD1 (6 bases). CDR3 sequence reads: CASSVGEDRRKNSPLHF. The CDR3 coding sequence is TGTGCCAGCAGCGTAGGAGAGGACAGACGAAAGAATTCACCCCTCCACTTT.